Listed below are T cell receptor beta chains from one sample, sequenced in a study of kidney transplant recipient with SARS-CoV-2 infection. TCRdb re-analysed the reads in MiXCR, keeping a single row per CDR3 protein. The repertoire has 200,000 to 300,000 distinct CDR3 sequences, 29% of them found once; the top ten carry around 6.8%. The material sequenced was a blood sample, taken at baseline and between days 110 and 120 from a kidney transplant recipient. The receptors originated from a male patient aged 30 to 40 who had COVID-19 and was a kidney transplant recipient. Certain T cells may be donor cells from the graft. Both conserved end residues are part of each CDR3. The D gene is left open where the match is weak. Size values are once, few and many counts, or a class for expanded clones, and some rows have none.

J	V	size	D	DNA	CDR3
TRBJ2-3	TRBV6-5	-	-	TGTGCCAGCAGTTACGTCCGGGGAACTAGCACAGATACGCAGTATTTT	CASSYVRGTSTDTQYF
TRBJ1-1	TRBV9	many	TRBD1	TGTGCCAGCAGCGCCCAGGGGGACCTCACTGAAGCTTTCTTT	CASSAQGDLTEAFF
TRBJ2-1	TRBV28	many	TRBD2	TGTGCCAGCAGTCCCTGGAGGACTAGCGGACTATACAATGAGCAGTTCTTC	CASSPWRTSGLYNEQFF
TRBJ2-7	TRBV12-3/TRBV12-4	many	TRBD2	TGTGCCAGCAGTCACGCTAGCGGGAGGGCCGGGGAGCAGTACTTC	CASSHASGRAGEQYF
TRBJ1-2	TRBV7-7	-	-	TGTGCCAGCAGCCTACGACATAAGCGCCGAAAGACCTATGGCTACACCTTC	CASSLRHKRRKTYGYTF
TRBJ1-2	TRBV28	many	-	TGTGCCAGCACAGTCGCCGATAGTCAGTTTAATGGCTACACCTTC	CASTVADSQFNGYTF
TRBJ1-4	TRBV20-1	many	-	TGCAGTGCTAGTGGGACCGGGTTAGAGGGATCTAATGAAAAACTGTTTTTT	CSASGTGLEGSNEKLFF
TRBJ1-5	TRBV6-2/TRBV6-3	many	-	TGTGCCAGCAGCCCGGACACGGGCAATCAGCCCCAGCATTTT	CASSPDTGNQPQHF
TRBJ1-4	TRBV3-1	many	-	TGTGCCAGCAGCCCCCGTAGGGGGGCGGTGGTAAAACTGTTTTTT	CASSPRRGAVVKLFF
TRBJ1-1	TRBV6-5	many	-	TGTGCCAGCACCAGGACACTGAACACTGAAGCTTTCTTT	CASTRTLNTEAFF
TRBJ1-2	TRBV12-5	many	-	TGTGCTAGTGGTGGCGCCACTTTGCAGGGAAAGACCTATGGCTACACCTTC	CASGGATLQGKTYGYTF
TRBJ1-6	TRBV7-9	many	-	TGTGCCAGCAGCTCCTGGGGAAATTCACCCCTCCACTTT	CASSSWGNSPLHF
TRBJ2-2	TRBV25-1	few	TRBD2	TGTGCCAGCAGTGAATATAAGCCTAGCGGGGGGCCCGGGGAGCTGTTTTTT	CASSEYKPSGGPGELFF
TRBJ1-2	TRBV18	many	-	TGTGCCAGCTCACCAGTCGGCCAGGACCTCTATGGCTACACCTTC	CASSPVGQDLYGYTF
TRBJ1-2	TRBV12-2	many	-	TGTGCAAGTCGCGTAGACGGGACTCCACGAAAGACCTATGGCTACACCTTC	CASRVDGTPRKTYGYTF
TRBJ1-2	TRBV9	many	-	TGTGCCAGCAGCGCCCACAGGGCAACCTATGGCTACACCTTC	CASSAHRATYGYTF
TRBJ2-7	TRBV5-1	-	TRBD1	TGCGCCAGCAGCCTGAATCGGGACAGGGGATTAATTACCTACGAGCAGTACTTC	CASSLNRDRGLITYEQYF
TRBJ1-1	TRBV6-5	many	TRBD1	TGTGCCAGCAGCCCGACAGGGTTCGTTGAAGCTTTCTTT	CASSPTGFVEAFF
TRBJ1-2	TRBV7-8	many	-	TGTGCCAGCAGCCAAATGTTGTTTACCCGAAAGACCTATGGCTACACCTTC	CASSQMLFTRKTYGYTF
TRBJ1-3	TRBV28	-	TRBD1	TGTACCAGCAGTTGGAGGGCAGGGGGCTGGGACACCATATATTTT	CTSSWRAGGWDTIYF
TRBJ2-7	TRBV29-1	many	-	TGCAGCGGCATCGTCCAACCCTCCTACGAGCAGTACTTC	CSGIVQPSYEQYF
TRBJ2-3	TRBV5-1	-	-	TGCGCCAGCAGCTTGGTGCGATCTAGCACAGATACGCAGTATTTT	CASSLVRSSTDTQYF
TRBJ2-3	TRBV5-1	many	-	TGCGCCAGCAGCTTGGACAGGTCAGACACAGATACGCAGTATTTT	CASSLDRSDTDTQYF
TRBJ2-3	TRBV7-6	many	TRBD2	TGTGCCAGCAGTTGGCCCCCCGGAGGGACTAGCGGCACAGATACGCAGTATTTT	CASSWPPGGTSGTDTQYF
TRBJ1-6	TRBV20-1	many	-	TGCAGTGCTAGAGGGGGACGGTATAATTCACCCCTCCACTTT	CSARGGRYNSPLHF
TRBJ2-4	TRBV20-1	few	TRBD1	TGCAGTGCTAGAGAGCTACTCGGGACAGGGGGGGCTGGGAAAAACATTCAGTACTTC	CSARELLGTGGAGKNIQYF
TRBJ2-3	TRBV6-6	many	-	TGTGCCAGCAGTTACGGGGGGAAAGATACGCAGTATTTT	CASSYGGKDTQYF
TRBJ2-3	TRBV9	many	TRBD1	TGTGCCAGCAGCCCCTGGGACAGGGGCACAGATACGCAGTATTTT	CASSPWDRGTDTQYF
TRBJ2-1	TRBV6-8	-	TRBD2	TGTGCCAGCAGTTACTCTCCTAGCGGTGCAAATGAGCAGTTCTTC	CASSYSPSGANEQFF
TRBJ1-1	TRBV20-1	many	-	TGCAGTGCTAATTCAGGGGTGACTGAAGCTTTCTTT	CSANSGVTEAFF
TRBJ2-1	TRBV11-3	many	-	TGTGCCAGCAGCCCCATCAGCGGCCGCTCCTACAATGAGCAGTTCTTC	CASSPISGRSYNEQFF
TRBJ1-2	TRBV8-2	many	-	TGTGGCAGTGTGGCATGTGATAGCCGAAAGACCTATGGCTACACCTTC	CGSVACDSRKTYGYTF
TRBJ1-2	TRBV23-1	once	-	TGCGCCAGCAGTCGATTGCGGCTACGCAGAAAGACCTATGGCCACACCTTC	CASSRLRLRRKTYGHTF
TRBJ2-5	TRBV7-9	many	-	TGTGCCAGCAGCTCCTCCCAAGAGACCCAGTACTTC	CASSSSQETQYF
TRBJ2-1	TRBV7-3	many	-	TGTGCCAGCAGCTTAAGTCGCAGGGAGAGCAACAATGAGCAGTTCTTC	CASSLSRRESNNEQFF
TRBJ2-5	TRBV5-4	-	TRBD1	TGTGCCAGCAGCGAAAGGACAGGGGGCATAGGGGAGACCCAGTACTTC	CASSERTGGIGETQYF